This T cell receptor (beta chain) derives from a study of metastatic and nonmetastatic thyroid tumors. The sample holds many counts of this clone. The target antigen is unknown. Since a much larger clone is just one base distant, this may be a read error. Study-level findings and limits: For both blood and tumor, malignant thyroid tumors reportedly showed significantly higher TCR beta diversity than benign nodules did.

The length of the CDR3 is 15 residues. Trimming left V 8 bases short and J 7 bases short, with 18 bases between. CDR1 SGHTA and CDR2 FQGNSA come from the germline V gene. Per the authors' pipeline: A classifier of distant metastasis in papillary thyroid cancer was built from CDR3 differences (across clinicopathological groups). TCRdb reprocessed the PCR reads via MiXCR. The V and J calls were determined by TCRdb, not by the authors. This table has approximately 15,000 clones, around 23% appearing once. Nobody among the patients had been given any treatment before thyroid surgery. The sample taken for sequencing was adjacent normal tissue. The chain employs TRBV7-2 and TRBJ1-6; the D gene is possibly TRBD1 (5 bases). The clonotype originates from a female donor with papillary thyroid cancer or a benign thyroid nodule (not recorded which). Some clones in this sample may be carry-over from other donors' samples. This CDR3 reads CASGGDSGKNSPLHF. For the CDR3, the DNA is TGTGCCAGCGGCGGTGACAGTGGCAAAAATTCACCCCTCCACTTT.